This TCR beta chain is from a study of regulatory T cells in long-lasting Graves disease. Study in general: Graves' patients, newly diagnosed, had taken antithyroid drugs under 3 months. General study points: Only a small sample size was used, which may have cut accuracy. Persistent disease preferred TRBV28, TRBJ1-2 and TRBJ2-5.

Relying on iRepertoire HTBI primers and Arm-PCR of CDR3 regions, the team built TCR beta libraries. TCRdb reanalysed the multiplex PCR reads using MiXCR and keeps one entry per CDR3 protein. The repertoire holds around 400,000 distinct CDR3 sequences, about a sixth seen once, with over 20% in the top ten. The table lists this clonotype with many counts. What it recognizes is unknown. Stated time point: newly diagnosed GD, antithyroid drugs for less than 3 months. There was RNA extracted from PBMCs, and the TCR library was made from it. By American Thyroid Association guidelines, Graves' disease was diagnosed in the cohort. CDR3 size: 14 residues. The V gene lost 7 bases and the J gene lost 1 base, with 10 bases spanning the gap. Per the germline V gene, CDR1 is SNHLY and CDR2 is FYNNEI.

This clonotype originated in a female donor with Graves disease. This sample comprised peripheral blood mononuclear cells (PBMCs), obtained at new diagnosis, from a patient treated with antithyroid drugs. The chain uses TRBV2 and TRBJ2-2; a weak D match, TRBD2 (5 bases). CDR3 amino acids: CASKRGKNTGELFF. The CDR3 nucleotides are TGTGCCAGCAAGAGAGGGAAGAACACCGGGGAGCTGTTTTTT.